The next 6 T cell receptor beta chains were all read from a single sample in a study of blood T cell repertoires in COVID-19. TCRdb's copy holds only in-frame clones and misses some; the assay was immunoSEQ multiplex PCR. The sample lists around 390,000 clones; around nine tenths were seen once. The sequencing sample was made of PBMCs or T cells enriched from blood (not recorded which). Receptors originate from a woman in her fifties or sixties who had recovered from COVID-19.

The chain combines TRBV28 with TRBJ1-5; D unclear. There are 12 residues in the CDR3. Germline assignment: CDR1 MDHEN and CDR2 SYDVKM. Between the trimmed V and J ends, which lost 7 bases and 1 base, there was a span of 5 bases. The CDR3 spells CASTGSNQPQHF. CDR3 DNA: TGTGCCAGCACCGGGAGCAATCAGCCCCAGCATTTT.

The chain is built from TRBV4-3 and TRBJ1-6; the D gene is possibly TRBD1 (6 bases). Per the germline V gene, CDR1 is LGHNA and CDR2 is YSLEER. V gave up 3 bases and J gave up 8 bases, with 20 bases separating them. CDR3 length: 17 residues. Here the CDR3 reads CASSHFPGGGRDSPLHF. CDR3 sequence (DNA): TGCGCCAGCAGCCACTTCCCTGGGGGGGGGCGGGATTCACCCCTCCACTTT.

The chain joins TRBV6-5 to TRBJ1-1, with 7 bases identical to TRBD1. The length of the CDR3 is 13 residues. The trim removed 7 bases at V and 8 bases at J, leaving 10 bases unmatched. Germline lookup yields CDR1 MNHEY and CDR2 SVGAGI. CDR3 in amino acids: CASTGTRQGEAFF. The DNA for the CDR3 is TGTGCCAGCACAGGGACGCGACAGGGCGAAGCTTTCTTT.

The chain combines TRBV7-8 with TRBJ2-1, with TRBD2 matching over 13 bases. The CDR3 covers 18 residues. The J segment lost 0 bases and the V segment lost 4 bases, leaving 6 bases of the junction unmatched. Germline V gene lookup returns CDR1 SGHVS and CDR2 FQNEAQ. The CDR3 coding sequence is TGTGCCAGCAGCTACGGGACTAGCGGGACGAGCTCCTACAATGAGCAGTTCTTC. Encoded protein: CASSYGTSGTSSYNEQFF.

This chain connects TRBV10-3 to TRBJ2-7, with 12 bases fitting TRBD1. The CDR3 contains 14 residues. CDR1 is ENHRY and CDR2 is SYGVKD in the germline V gene. Trimming removed 8 bases from V and 5 bases from J; junction bases left unmatched: 7. The CDR3 sequence is CAIWDRGRTHEQYF. The CDR3 region has the DNA TGTGCCATCTGGGACAGGGGGCGAACCCACGAGCAGTACTTC.

This clone was picked up a small number of times. The chain has TRBV6-5 and TRBJ1-4; TRBD1 aligns across 9 bases. The CDR3 sequence is 14 residues long. The V segment lost 10 bases and the J segment 8 bases; nucleotides outside the gene matches: 11. CDR1 is MNHEY, CDR2 SVGAGI, per germline. In nucleotides, the CDR3 is TGTGCCACCTCCCACAGGGGGCTAGGGGAAAAACTGTTTTTT. Residues: CATSHRGLGEKLFF.